The 10 T cell receptor beta chains below were found in one sample sequenced in a study of cytomegalovirus exposure and HLA in healthy donors. The data were produced by immunoSEQ multiplex PCR, yet TCRdb's version contains in-frame clones alone and is incomplete. Of around 69,000 clones listed, nearly 96% are singletons. What was sequenced was PBMCs. The source is a woman aged 18-29 years in good health and CMV-seropositive.

The table lists this clone with a count of one. V gene TRBV29-1 combines with J gene TRBJ2-1, with 7 bases that match TRBD2. The CDR3 extends over 12 amino acids. Germline-derived CDR1 and CDR2 are SQVTM and ANQGSEA. Germline trimming cut 4 bases from V and 7 bases from J; bases unmatched to any gene: 4. In DNA form, the CDR3 reads TGCAGCGTTGGGGCGGGAGTTAATGAGCAGTTCTTC. This encodes CSVGAGVNEQFF.

V is TRBV30 and J is TRBJ2-2; 7 bases agree with TRBD2. CDR1 and CDR2 from the germline V gene are GTSNPN and SVGIG (reference sequence). The CDR3 extends over 13 amino acids. Trimming took 3 bases from V and 5 from J; bases not matched to a gene: 3. CDR3 in DNA: TGTGCCTGGAGCCCCGGGGGGACCGGGGAGCTGTTTTTT. Translating gives CAWSPGGTGELFF.

This clone is a singleton in its sample. The chain uses TRBV30 and TRBJ1-3; D is uncertain. V lost 4 bases to trimming and J lost 0 bases, with 13 bases between them. Germline CDR1 and CDR2: GTSNPN and SVGIG (reference sequence). The CDR3 sequence is 15 residues long. The CDR3 DNA reads TGTGCCTGGACTAACGGTTCCATCTCTGGAAACACCATATATTTT. Translated: CAWTNGSISGNTIYF.

The rearrangement links TRBV27 to TRBJ2-3; TRBD2 aligns across 7 bases. This CDR3 comprises 17 residues. With V trimmed by 2 bases and J by 2 bases, 10 bases remained unmatched. CDR1 and CDR2 (germline): MNHEY, SMNVEV (reference sequence). DNA of the CDR3: TGTGCCAGCAGTTTAGAATTCTCTAGCGGCTACACAGATACGCAGTATTTT. Translated: CASSLEFSSGYTDTQYF.

The gene calls are TRBV14 and TRBJ1-3; 7 bases line up with TRBD1. V was pared by 4 bases and J by 0 bases, with 6 bases of the junction left unmatched. CDR3 size: 16 residues. Germline V gene sequence: CDR1 SGHDN, CDR2 FVKESK. The CDR3 protein is CASSPRQGLSGNTIYF. CDR3 bases: TGTGCCAGCAGCCCAAGACAGGGTCTCTCTGGAAACACCATATATTTT. Full variable domain (outside the CDR3, taken from reference TRBV14 and TRBJ1-3): EAGVTQFPSHSVIEKGQTVTLRCDPISGHDNLYWYRRVMGKEIKFLLHFVKESKQDESGMPNNRFLAERTGGTYSTLKVQPAELEDSGVYFCASSPRQGLSGNTIYFGEGSWLTVV.

This sequence joins TRBV5-1 and TRBJ1-2; D uncertain. The V end was cut by 0 bases, the J end by 5 bases, with 11 bases between. Germline CDR1 reads SGHRS; CDR2 reads YFSETQ. The CDR3 consists of 14 residues. The CDR3 DNA reads as TGCGCCAGCAGCTTGGTGCCAGGCGAGTATGGCTACACCTTC. Protein: CASSLVPGEYGYTF.

The DNA for the CDR3 is TGTGCCAGCAGCGGGACTAGCTGGTCCGAGCAGTACTTC. This sequence encodes CASSGTSWSEQYF. The genes are TRBV9 and TRBJ2-7, with 8 bases aligning to TRBD2. This CDR3 region has 13 residues. V lost 3 bases and J lost 6; bases outside the gene matches: 5. The germline V gene encodes CDR1 SGDLS and CDR2 YYNGEE.

The CDR3 spells CASSQATGGQETQYF. CDR3 DNA sequence: TGTGCCAGCAGCCAAGCGACAGGGGGCCAAGAGACCCAGTACTTC. The chain couples TRBV14 to TRBJ2-5; 9 bases map to TRBD1. Trimming took 1 base from V and 1 from J; bases not matched to a gene: 1. The CDR3 has 15 amino acids. Germline V gives CDR1 SGHDN, CDR2 FVKESK.

V is TRBV7-3 and J is TRBJ2-1, with 9 bases fitting TRBD2. Germline V CDR1 and CDR2: SGHTA, FQGTGA. CDR3 size: 15 residues. Trimming removed 5 bases from V and 7 bases from J; junction bases left unmatched: 9. CDR3 sequence (DNA): TGTGCCAGCAGCCCAATAGGGACTAGCCGAAATGAGCAGTTCTTC. The encoded protein is CASSPIGTSRNEQFF.

V gene TRBV18 combines with J gene TRBJ2-3, with 10 nucleotides matching TRBD2. The CDR3 runs 15 residues. Germline CDR1 KGHSH, CDR2 LQKENI. V gave up 4 bases and J gave up 3 bases; unmatched junction bases: 4. For the CDR3, the DNA is TGTGCCAGCTCACACCAGGGACTAGCGACAGATACGCAGTATTTT. It translates to CASSHQGLATDTQYF.